This T cell receptor beta chain was obtained from a study of beta chain features in type 1 diabetes. The CDR3 has 15 residues. The germline V gene encodes CDR1 SGDLS and CDR2 YYNGEE. Between the trimmed V and J ends, which lost 0 bases and 1 base, there was a span of 11 bases. On this clone: This CDR3 is also generated by other DNA sequences in the sample.

The investigators reverse transcribed all of the isolated RNA, so they sequenced expressed TCRB transcripts. Libraries were prepared by immunoSEQ multiplex PCR; TCRdb keeps only in-frame clonotypes and omits some of them. The repertoire consists of 600,000 to 650,000 clones, with 15% to 19% occurring once and the leading ten covering about 0.087%. The specimen sequenced was naive CD4+ T cells from blood. The source of this sequence is a man aged 18-30 years in good health. This chain connects TRBV9 to TRBJ2-7; perhaps D is TRBD1 or TRBD2 (5 bases each). The CDR3 sequence is CASSVGGRGSYEQYF. In DNA, the CDR3 is TGTGCCAGCAGCGTAGGGGGACGGGGATCCTACGAGCAGTACTTC.